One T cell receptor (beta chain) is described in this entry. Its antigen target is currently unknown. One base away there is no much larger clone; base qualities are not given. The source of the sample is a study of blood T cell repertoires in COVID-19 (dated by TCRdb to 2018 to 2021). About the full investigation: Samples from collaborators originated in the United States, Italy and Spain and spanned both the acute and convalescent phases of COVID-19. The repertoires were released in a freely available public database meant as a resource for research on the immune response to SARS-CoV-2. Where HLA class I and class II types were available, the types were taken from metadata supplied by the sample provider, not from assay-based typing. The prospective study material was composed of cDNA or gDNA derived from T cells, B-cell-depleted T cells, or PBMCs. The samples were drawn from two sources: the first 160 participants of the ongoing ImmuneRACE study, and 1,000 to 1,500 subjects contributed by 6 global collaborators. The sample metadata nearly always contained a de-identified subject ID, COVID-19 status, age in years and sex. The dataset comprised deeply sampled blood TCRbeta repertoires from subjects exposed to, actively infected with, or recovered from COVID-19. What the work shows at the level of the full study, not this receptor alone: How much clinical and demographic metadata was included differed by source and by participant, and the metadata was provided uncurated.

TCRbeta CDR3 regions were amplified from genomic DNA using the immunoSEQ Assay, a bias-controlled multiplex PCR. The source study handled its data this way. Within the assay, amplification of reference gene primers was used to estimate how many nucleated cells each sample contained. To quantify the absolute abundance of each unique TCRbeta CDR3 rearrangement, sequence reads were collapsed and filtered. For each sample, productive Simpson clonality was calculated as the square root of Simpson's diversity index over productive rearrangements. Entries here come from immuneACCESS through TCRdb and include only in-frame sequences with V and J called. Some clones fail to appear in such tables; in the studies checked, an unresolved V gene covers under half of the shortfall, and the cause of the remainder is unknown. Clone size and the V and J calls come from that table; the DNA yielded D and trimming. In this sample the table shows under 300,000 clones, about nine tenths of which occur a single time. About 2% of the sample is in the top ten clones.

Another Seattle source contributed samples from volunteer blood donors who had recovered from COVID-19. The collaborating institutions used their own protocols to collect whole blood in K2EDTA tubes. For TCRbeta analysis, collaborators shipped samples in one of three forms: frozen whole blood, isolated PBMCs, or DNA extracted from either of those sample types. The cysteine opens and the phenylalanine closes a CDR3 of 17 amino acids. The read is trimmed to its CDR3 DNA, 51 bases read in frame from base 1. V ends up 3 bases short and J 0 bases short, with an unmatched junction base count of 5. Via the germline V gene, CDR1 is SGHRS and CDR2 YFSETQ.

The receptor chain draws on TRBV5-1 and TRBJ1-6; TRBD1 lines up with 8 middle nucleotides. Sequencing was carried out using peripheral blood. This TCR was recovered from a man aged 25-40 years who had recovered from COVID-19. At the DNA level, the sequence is TGCGCCAGCAGCTCGACAGGGGTGAGCTCCTATAATTCACCCCTCCACTTT. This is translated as CASSSTGVSSYNSPLHF.